This TCR beta chain was observed in a study of control samples from healthy donors and cancer patients. This CDR3 has 13 residues. Germline V CDR1 and CDR2: SGHTA, FQGNSA. V was clipped by 3 bases and J by 10 bases, with 12 bases between them. Assay: immunoSEQ multiplex PCR; the TCRdb copy retains only in-frame clones and omits some. This repertoire shows about 180,000 clones, 75% to 95% found once; its top ten account for 2%. Source material: blood. The V call is TRBV7-2, the J call TRBJ1-4; D is ambiguous. This sequence originates from a woman between 35 and 50 years old in good health. CDR3 nucleotides: TGTGCCAGCAGCTTTTATAGTTCGGCAAAACTGTTTTTT. It specifies CASSFYSSAKLFF.